A selection of T cell receptor beta chains follows, all from one sample in a study of shared T cell receptors in the human thymus. Data came from immunoSEQ multiplex PCR; TCRdb stores just in-frame clones and leaves some out. The sample contains just under 550,000 clones, roughly 74% of which appear only once. These data were likewise used in another study, on human thymus T cells.

The specimen sequenced was thymocytes. Receptor source: a boy less than two years old with a congenital heart defect. Both conserved end residues are part of each CDR3. The D gene is left open where the match is weak. For some rows the clone size is stated as once, few or many, or as a class when expanded; others skip it.

v_gene	abundance	j_gene	d_gene	CDR3nt	CDR3aa
TRBV5-8	NA	TRBJ2-1	TRBD2	TGTGCCAGCAGCTTGGGACTAGCGTACAATGAGCAGTTCTTC	CASSLGLAYNEQFF
TRBV5-6	NA	TRBJ2-7	NA	TGTGCCAGCAGCTGCAGGGCAGGATCCTACGAGCAGTACTTC	CASSCRAGSYEQYF
TRBV5-1	NA	TRBJ2-2	NA	TGCGCCAGCAGCGTGGTCCCAAGACTGCACCGGAACACCGGGGAGCTGTTTTTT	CASSVVPRLHRNTGELFF
TRBV7-3	NA	TRBJ2-7	NA	TGTGCCAGCAGCCAGGGGCTAATCCTATCCTACGAGCAGTACTTC	CASSQGLILSYEQYF
TRBV5-4	NA	TRBJ2-3	TRBD1	TGTGCCAGCAGGTCCGGGACAGAACGAGATACGCAGTATTTT	CASRSGTERDTQYF
TRBV5-6	NA	TRBJ2-5	NA	TGTGCCAGCAGCTGCAGGGGGGCCCAAGAGACCCAGTACTTC	CASSCRGAQETQYF
TRBV6-5	NA	TRBJ1-1	NA	TGTGCCAGCAGTGGGGGGATGAACACTGAAGCTTTCTTT	CASSGGMNTEAFF
TRBV7-2	NA	TRBJ2-1	TRBD2	TGTGCCAGCAACAAAAGCCGGGGGGTTGAGCAGTTCTTC	CASNKSRGVEQFF
TRBV19	NA	TRBJ2-1	TRBD2	TGTGCCAGTAGTATCCCCAGGGATCTAGCGGGAGGAGGGAATGAGCAGTTCTTC	CASSIPRDLAGGGNEQFF
TRBV27	NA	TRBJ2-7	NA	TGTGCCAGCAGTCTCCAGGGTTATGCCGAGCAGTACTTC	CASSLQGYAEQYF
TRBV7-9	NA	TRBJ1-2	TRBD1	TGTGCCAGCACCCCCACCGGGGACAGGGAGGGATTCAGCTATGGCTACACCTTC	CASTPTGDREGFSYGYTF
TRBV6-5	NA	TRBJ2-1	NA	TGTGCCAGCAGCACCGACAAGTATGAGCAGTTCTTC	CASSTDKYEQFF
TRBV19	NA	TRBJ1-1	NA	TGTGCCACTAAGGGGGAGAACACTGAAGCTTTCTTT	CATKGENTEAFF
TRBV2	NA	TRBJ1-2	NA	TGTGCCCGCACCTATCACTATGGCTACACCTTC	CARTYHYGYTF
TRBV4-1	NA	TRBJ1-2	NA	TGCGCCAGCAGCCAAGAGGGGGGGTTCTACACCTTC	CASSQEGGFYTF
TRBV9	few	TRBJ1-2	TRBD1	TGTGCCAGCAGCCCACCTCGGGACAGGGCTAACTATGGCTACACCTTC	CASSPPRDRANYGYTF
TRBV19	NA	TRBJ1-2	NA	TGTGCCAGTAGTAGGGGCAGGGCTTATGGCTACACCTTC	CASSRGRAYGYTF
TRBV5-6	few	TRBJ1-5	NA	TGTGCCAGCAGCTTGTGGTCTGGGAGTAGCAATCAGCCCCAGCATTTT	CASSLWSGSSNQPQHF
TRBV19	few	TRBJ1-5	NA	TGTGCCAGTAGTATAGGTTGCGGGGGTCAGCCCCAGCATTTT	CASSIGCGGQPQHF
TRBV4-3	NA	TRBJ2-3	NA	TGCGCCAGCAGCCAAGACATGGGCAGGGGCACAGATACGCAGTATTTT	CASSQDMGRGTDTQYF
TRBV6-1	NA	TRBJ1-5	NA	TGTGCCAGCAGTGAATCGACAGTACAAAACCCCCATAGTTCCAATCAGCCCCAGCATTTT	CASSESTVQNPHSSNQPQHF
TRBV4-3	few	TRBJ2-1	TRBD1	TGCGCCAGCAGCCAAAATCGGGGACAGAGCTCCTACAATGAGCAGTTCTTC	CASSQNRGQSSYNEQFF
TRBV6-4	NA	TRBJ1-2	NA	TGTGCCAGCAAGGGGGTAGGGTCTTACGGCTACACCTTC	CASKGVGSYGYTF
TRBV6-4	NA	TRBJ1-2	TRBD1	TGTGCCAGCAGTGCCCGCCCGGGACAGGGAGGGCACTATGGCTACACCTTC	CASSARPGQGGHYGYTF
TRBV28	NA	TRBJ2-4	NA	TGTGCCAGCAGTTTTTCAGTAGCCAAAAACATTCAGTACTTC	CASSFSVAKNIQYF
TRBV28	NA	TRBJ1-5	TRBD1	TGTGCCAGCAGTGTGAACAGGGGACTGTTTAGCAATCAGCCCCAGCATTTT	CASSVNRGLFSNQPQHF
TRBV28	NA	TRBJ2-1	NA	TGTGCCAGCAGTTTGTCTCTGGCGGACAATGAGCAGTTCTTC	CASSLSLADNEQFF
TRBV28	NA	TRBJ1-5	TRBD1	TGTGCCAGCAGATCCGGGACAGGGCGAGATAGCAATCAGCCCCAGCATTTT	CASRSGTGRDSNQPQHF
TRBV6-4	NA	TRBJ2-7	NA	TGTGCCAGCAGTACTCCGGGACTCCAGTACGAGCAGTACTTC	CASSTPGLQYEQYF
TRBV10-3	NA	TRBJ1-1	NA	TGTGCCATCAACCAAGGGGGCACTGAAGCTTTCTTT	CAINQGGTEAFF
TRBV7-9	NA	TRBJ1-1	NA	TGTGCCAGCAGCCCTGGAAGCGGGGCTGAAGCTTTCTTT	CASSPGSGAEAFF
TRBV6-6	NA	TRBJ2-7	NA	TGTGCCAGCAGCCCGGGGAATAAGAGGAGGGGCGAGCAGTACTTC	CASSPGNKRRGEQYF
TRBV5-4	NA	TRBJ2-1	TRBD2	TGTGCCAGCAGCTACAAGCGGGAAATTTACAATGAGCAGTTCTTC	CASSYKREIYNEQFF
TRBV7-2	NA	TRBJ2-7	TRBD2	TGTGCCAGCAGCCAGAGTCCTAGCGGGAGAGACGAGCAGTACTTC	CASSQSPSGRDEQYF
TRBV7-2	NA	TRBJ2-7	NA	TGTGCCAGCAGCTTAGTGGGGCAGGTCTACGAGCAGTACTTC	CASSLVGQVYEQYF
TRBV5-4	NA	TRBJ1-1	TRBD1	TGTGCCAGCAGCTTGGAGGCAGGGGGCTCTCCTGAAGCTTTCTTT	CASSLEAGGSPEAFF
TRBV5-6	NA	TRBJ2-1	NA	TGTGCCAGCAGCCCTGGAGGGACTCCTCTCAATGAGCAGTTCTTC	CASSPGGTPLNEQFF
TRBV5-4	NA	TRBJ2-7	NA	TGTGCCAGCAGCGCCCGGGTTGTCGGGACTGGGACCTACGAGCAGTACTTC	CASSARVVGTGTYEQYF
TRBV7-9	NA	TRBJ2-3	TRBD1	TGTGCCAGCAGCCCGCGCAGGGGGTGGACAGATACGCAGTATTTT	CASSPRRGWTDTQYF
TRBV2	NA	TRBJ2-3	TRBD2	TGTGCCAGCGCATCTAGCGGGAGAAGGACAGATACGCAGTATTTT	CASASSGRRTDTQYF
TRBV2	NA	TRBJ2-7	TRBD2	TGTGCCGCCCGTGGAGCGGGGGGCCACGAGCAGTACTTC	CAARGAGGHEQYF
TRBV7-3	NA	TRBJ2-7	NA	TGTGCCAGCAGCTTACTGGGTGGGCGGAATGCGTCAGGGGCCTACGAGCAGTACTTC	CASSLLGGRNASGAYEQYF
TRBV18	once	TRBJ1-4	TRBD1	TGTGCCAGCTCAGCCGGGACAGCCCTTGCAACTAATGAAAAACTGTTTTTT	CASSAGTALATNEKLFF
TRBV4-3	NA	TRBJ1-1	NA	TGCGCCAGCAGCCAAGAGGAACAGCTTAACACTGAAGCTTTCTTT	CASSQEEQLNTEAFF
TRBV29-1	once	TRBJ2-1	NA	TGCAGCGCCCTTGACTTTAAGGCCTACAATGAGCAGTTCTTC	CSALDFKAYNEQFF
TRBV10-1	NA	TRBJ2-1	NA	TGCGCCAGCAGTTCCCCGGGACAAAACAATGAGCAGTTCTTC	CASSSPGQNNEQFF
TRBV7-2	NA	TRBJ1-2	NA	TGTGCCAGCAGCCCAGACTATCGGATGCGCCTTACGGGCTATGGCTACACCTTC	CASSPDYRMRLTGYGYTF
TRBV11-3	NA	TRBJ2-5	TRBD1	TGTGCCAGCAGCCTTGACAGGGCCCACCAAGAGACCCAGTACTTC	CASSLDRAHQETQYF
TRBV27	few	TRBJ2-1	TRBD2	TGTGCCAGCAGTTCCCGCGGGAGGAGCTCCTACAATGAGCAGTTCTTC	CASSSRGRSSYNEQFF
TRBV29-1	few	TRBJ2-1	NA	TGCAGCGTTGTCTGGACTCAGCAAGGGTTTGGACAGTTCTTC	CSVVWTQQGFGQFF
TRBV29-1	NA	TRBJ1-1	NA	TGCAGCGTAATGCCCGGGACATCGAACACTGAAGCTTTCTTT	CSVMPGTSNTEAFF
TRBV19	NA	TRBJ1-1	NA	TGTGCCAGTGAGAATAGGGGGACTGAAGCTTTCTTT	CASENRGTEAFF
TRBV28	NA	TRBJ1-1	NA	TGTGCCAGCAGCCTCTCGGGGTTTGAAGTAGGCACTGAAGCTTTCTTT	CASSLSGFEVGTEAFF
TRBV4-2	NA	TRBJ2-5	NA	TGTGCCAGCAGCCAAATGACGGGGGAAGAGACCCAGTACTTC	CASSQMTGEETQYF
TRBV7-3	NA	TRBJ2-1	NA	TGTGCCAGCAGCTTATCCCCGGCCGGGGAGAGCTCCTACAATGAGCAGTTCTTC	CASSLSPAGESSYNEQFF